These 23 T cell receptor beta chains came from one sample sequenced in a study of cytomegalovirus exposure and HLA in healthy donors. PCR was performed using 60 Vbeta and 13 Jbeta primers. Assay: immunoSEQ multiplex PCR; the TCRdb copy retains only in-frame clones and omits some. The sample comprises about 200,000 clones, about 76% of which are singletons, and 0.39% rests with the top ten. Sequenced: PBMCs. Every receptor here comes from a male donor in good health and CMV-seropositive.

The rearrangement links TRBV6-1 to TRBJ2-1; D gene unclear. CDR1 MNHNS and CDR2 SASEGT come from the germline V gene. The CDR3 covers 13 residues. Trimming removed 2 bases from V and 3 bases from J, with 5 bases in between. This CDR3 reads CASSELFYNEQFF. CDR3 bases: TGTGCCAGCAGTGAACTCTTCTACAATGAGCAGTTCTTC.

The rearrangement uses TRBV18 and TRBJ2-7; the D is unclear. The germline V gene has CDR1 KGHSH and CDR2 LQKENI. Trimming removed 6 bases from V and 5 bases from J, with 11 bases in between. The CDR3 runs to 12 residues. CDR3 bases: TGTGCCAGCTCTCGCAGCCGGGACGAGCAGTACTTC. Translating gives CASSRSRDEQYF.

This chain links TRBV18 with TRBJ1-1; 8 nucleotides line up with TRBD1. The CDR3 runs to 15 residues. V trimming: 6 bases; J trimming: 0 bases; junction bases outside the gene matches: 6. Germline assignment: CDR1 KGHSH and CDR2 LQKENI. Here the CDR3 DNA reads TGTGCCAGCTCCCGACAGGGGAGCATGAACACTGAAGCTTTCTTT. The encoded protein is CASSRQGSMNTEAFF.

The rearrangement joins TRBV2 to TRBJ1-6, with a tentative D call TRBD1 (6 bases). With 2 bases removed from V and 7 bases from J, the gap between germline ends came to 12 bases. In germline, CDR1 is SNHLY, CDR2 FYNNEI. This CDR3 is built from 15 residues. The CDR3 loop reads CASSESGEGNSPLHF. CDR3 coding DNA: TGTGCCAGCAGTGAATCAGGGGAGGGGAATTCACCCCTCCACTTT.

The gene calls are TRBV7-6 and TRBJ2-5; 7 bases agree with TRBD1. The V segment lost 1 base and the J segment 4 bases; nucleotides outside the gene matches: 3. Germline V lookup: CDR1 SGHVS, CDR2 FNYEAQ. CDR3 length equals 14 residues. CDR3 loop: CASSLVAGGETQYF. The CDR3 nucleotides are TGTGCCAGCAGCTTAGTAGCAGGGGGAGAGACCCAGTACTTC.

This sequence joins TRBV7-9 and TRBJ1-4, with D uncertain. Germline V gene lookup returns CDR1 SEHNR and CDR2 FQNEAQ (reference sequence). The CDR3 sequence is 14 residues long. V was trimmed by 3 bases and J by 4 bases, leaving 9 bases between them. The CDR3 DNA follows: TGTGCCAGCAGCTTGTCAGGTGATAATGAAAAACTGTTTTTT. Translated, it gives CASSLSGDNEKLFF.

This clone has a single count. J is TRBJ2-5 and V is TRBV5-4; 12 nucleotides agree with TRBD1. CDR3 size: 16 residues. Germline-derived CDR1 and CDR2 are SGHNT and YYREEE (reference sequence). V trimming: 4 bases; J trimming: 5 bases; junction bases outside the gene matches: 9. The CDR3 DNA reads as TGTGCCAGCAGCGACGGGACAGGGGGCGCGTGGGAGACCCAGTACTTC. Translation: CASSDGTGGAWETQYF.

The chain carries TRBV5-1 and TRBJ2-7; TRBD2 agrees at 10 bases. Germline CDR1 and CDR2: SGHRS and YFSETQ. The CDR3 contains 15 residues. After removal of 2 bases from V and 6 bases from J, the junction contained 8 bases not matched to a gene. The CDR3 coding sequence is TGCGCCAGCAGCTTAGCGGGGGGGCCCTCCCGCGAGCAGTACTTC. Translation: CASSLAGGPSREQYF.

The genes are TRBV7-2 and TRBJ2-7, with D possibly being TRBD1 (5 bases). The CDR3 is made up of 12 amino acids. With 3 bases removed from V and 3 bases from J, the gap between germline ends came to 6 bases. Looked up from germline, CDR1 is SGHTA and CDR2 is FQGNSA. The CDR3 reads CASSFQGYEQYF. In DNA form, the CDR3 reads TGTGCCAGCAGCTTCCAGGGCTACGAGCAGTACTTC.

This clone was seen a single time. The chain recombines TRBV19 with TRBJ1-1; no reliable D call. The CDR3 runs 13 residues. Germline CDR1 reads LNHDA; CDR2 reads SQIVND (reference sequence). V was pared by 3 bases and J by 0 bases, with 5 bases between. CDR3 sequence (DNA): TGTGCCAGTAGTATTCAGGTGAACACTGAAGCTTTCTTT. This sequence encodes CASSIQVNTEAFF.

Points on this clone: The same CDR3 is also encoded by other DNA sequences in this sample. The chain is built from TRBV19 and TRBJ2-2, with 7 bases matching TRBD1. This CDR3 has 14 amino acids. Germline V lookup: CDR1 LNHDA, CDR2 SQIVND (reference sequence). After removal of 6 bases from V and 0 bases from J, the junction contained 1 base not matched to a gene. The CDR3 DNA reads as TGTGCCAGTAGACAGGGGACGAACACCGGGGAGCTGTTTTTT. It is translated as CASRQGTNTGELFF. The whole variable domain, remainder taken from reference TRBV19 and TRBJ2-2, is DGGITQSPKYLFRKEGQNVTLSCEQNLNHDAMYWYRQDPGQGLRLIYYSQIVNDFQKGDIAEGYSVSREKKESFPLTVTSAQKNPTAFYLCASRQGTNTGELFFGEGSRLTVL.

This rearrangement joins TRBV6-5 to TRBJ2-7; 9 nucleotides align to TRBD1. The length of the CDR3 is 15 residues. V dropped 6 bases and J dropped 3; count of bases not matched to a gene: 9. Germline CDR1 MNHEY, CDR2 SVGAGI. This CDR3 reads CASSPPGQGYYEQYF. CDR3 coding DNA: TGTGCCAGCAGCCCTCCGGGACAGGGATACTACGAGCAGTACTTC.

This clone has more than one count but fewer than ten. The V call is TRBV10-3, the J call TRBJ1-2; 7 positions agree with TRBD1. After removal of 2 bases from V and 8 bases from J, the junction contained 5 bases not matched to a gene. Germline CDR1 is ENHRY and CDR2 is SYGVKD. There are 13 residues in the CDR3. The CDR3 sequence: CAISEPGQSGYTF. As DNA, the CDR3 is TGTGCCATCAGTGAGCCGGGACAGTCCGGCTACACCTTC.

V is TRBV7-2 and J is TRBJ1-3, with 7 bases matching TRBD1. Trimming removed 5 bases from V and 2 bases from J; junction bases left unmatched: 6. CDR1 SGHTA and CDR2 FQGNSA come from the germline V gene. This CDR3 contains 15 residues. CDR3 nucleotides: TGTGCCAGCAGCCCCCAGGGGGGTCCTGGAAACACCATATATTTT. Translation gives CASSPQGGPGNTIYF.

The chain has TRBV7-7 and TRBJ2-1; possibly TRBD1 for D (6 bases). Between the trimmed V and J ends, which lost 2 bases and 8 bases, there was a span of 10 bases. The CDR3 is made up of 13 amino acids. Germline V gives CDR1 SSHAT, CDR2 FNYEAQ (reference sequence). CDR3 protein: CASSLQGRHEQFF. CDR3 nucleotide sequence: TGTGCCAGCAGCTTACAGGGGCGGCATGAGCAGTTCTTC.

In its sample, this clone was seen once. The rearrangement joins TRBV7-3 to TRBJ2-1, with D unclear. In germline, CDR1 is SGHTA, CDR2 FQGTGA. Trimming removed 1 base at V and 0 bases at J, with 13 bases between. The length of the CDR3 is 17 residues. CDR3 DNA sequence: TGTGCCAGCAGCTTAATACTACTTACGAGCTCCTACAATGAGCAGTTCTTC. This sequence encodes CASSLILLTSSYNEQFF.

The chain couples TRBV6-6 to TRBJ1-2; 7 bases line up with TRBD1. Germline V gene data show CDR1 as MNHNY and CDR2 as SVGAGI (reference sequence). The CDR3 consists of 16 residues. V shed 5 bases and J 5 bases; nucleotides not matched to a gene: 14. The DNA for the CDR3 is TGTGCCAGCAGTCCATCCCGGGACAGCCTTCCGTATGGCTACACCTTC. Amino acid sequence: CASSPSRDSLPYGYTF.

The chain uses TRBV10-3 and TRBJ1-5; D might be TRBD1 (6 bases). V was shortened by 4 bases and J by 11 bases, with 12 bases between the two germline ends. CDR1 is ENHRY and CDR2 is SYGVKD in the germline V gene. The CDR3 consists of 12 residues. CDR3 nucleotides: TGTGCCATCAGTGCAGGGGCTGAAGCCCAGCATTTT. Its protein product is CAISAGAEAQHF.

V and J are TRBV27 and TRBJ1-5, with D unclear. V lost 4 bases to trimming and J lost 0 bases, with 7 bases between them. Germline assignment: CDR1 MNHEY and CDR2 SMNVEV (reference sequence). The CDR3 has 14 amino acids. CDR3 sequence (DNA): TGTGCCAGCAGTTCTACAGCTAGCAATCAGCCCCAGCATTTT. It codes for CASSSTASNQPQHF.

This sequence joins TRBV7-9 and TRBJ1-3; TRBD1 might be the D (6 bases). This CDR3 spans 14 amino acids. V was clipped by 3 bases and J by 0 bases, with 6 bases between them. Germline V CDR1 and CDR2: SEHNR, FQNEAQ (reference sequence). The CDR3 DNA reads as TGTGCCAGCAGCTTGGACAGCTCTGGAAACACCATATATTTT. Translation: CASSLDSSGNTIYF.

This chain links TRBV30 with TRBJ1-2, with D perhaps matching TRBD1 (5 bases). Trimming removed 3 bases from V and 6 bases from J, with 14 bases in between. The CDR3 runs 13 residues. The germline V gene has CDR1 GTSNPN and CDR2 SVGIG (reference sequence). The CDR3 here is CAWSRDRVDGYTF. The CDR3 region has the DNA TGTGCCTGGAGCCGCGACAGAGTGGATGGCTACACCTTC.

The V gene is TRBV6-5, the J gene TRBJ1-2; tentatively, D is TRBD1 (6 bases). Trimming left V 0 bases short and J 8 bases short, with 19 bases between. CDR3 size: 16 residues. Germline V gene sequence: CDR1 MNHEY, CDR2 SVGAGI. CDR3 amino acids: CASSYSIWGLARGYTF. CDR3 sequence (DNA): TGTGCCAGCAGTTACTCGATCTGGGGGCTGGCTCGAGGCTACACCTTC.

CDR3 in amino acids: CASSRLTVSGANVLTF. The CDR3 DNA reads as TGCGCCAGCAGCCGACTGACCGTCTCTGGGGCCAACGTCCTGACTTTC. The genes are TRBV4-1 and TRBJ2-6; D unclear. Germline values: CDR1 MGHRA, CDR2 YSYEKL. Trimming pared 4 bases from V and 0 bases from J, leaving 10 bases between. CDR3 length: 16 amino acids.